This T cell receptor beta chain was recovered during a study of response to subunit inactivated influenza vaccine. Broader study findings: Each seasonal flu vaccination may recruit only limited new T cells, authors suggested.

V lost 0 bases, J lost 5 bases, and 10 bases lay in between. There are 14 residues in the CDR3. Germline CDR1 MGHRA, CDR2 YSYEKL. This clonotype was counted many times. Its target is not known. TCRdb processed the RT-PCR reads anew with MiXCR; each CDR3 protein has one entry. The data show more than 600,000 distinct CDR3 sequences, around 18% seen once. The clonotype comes from a man between 50 and 59 years old who received an inactivated influenza vaccine. The sequencing used PBMCs from blood, collected about 5 days after vaccination. The rearrangement joins TRBV4-1 to TRBJ2-5; perhaps TRBD2 as D (7 bases). CDR3 sequence reads: CASSQEGGLETQYF. CDR3 bases: TGCGCCAGCAGCCAAGAGGGGGGGCTGGAGACCCAGTACTTC.